Sequencing of this T cell receptor beta chain was carried out in a study of technical replicates of blood from a handful of donors. CDR3 length: 15 residues. V gave up 2 bases and J gave up 0 bases; unmatched junction bases: 4. Per germline, CDR1 KGHSH and CDR2 LQKENI. Assay: immunoSEQ multiplex PCR; the TCRdb copy retains only in-frame clones and omits some. The sample lists 73,000 or so clones, roughly 90% occurring once. What was sequenced was T cells isolated from PBMCs. The V and J genes are TRBV18 and TRBJ2-7; 7 bases line up with TRBD2. This sequence was found in a human donor in good health. The CDR3 loop is CASSPNSGASYEQYF. The DNA for the CDR3 is TGTGCCAGCTCACCAAACAGCGGGGCCTCCTACGAGCAGTACTTC.